These T cell receptor beta chains were read from a single sample in a study of cytomegalovirus exposure and HLA in healthy donors. Here immunoSEQ multiplex PCR was the method, and the copy in TCRdb shows in-frame clones only, minus some. The sample holds under 90,000 clones, roughly 75% seen once. Sequences were obtained from PBMCs. Receptors were obtained from a man aged 35-49 years in good health and CMV-seronegative. Each CDR3 is given with its conserved first and last residue. Fields, in order: D gene, V gene, clone size, J gene, CDR3 protein, CDR3 DNA. A D gene is named only where the DNA matches it firmly. Not all rows give a size; the values are once, few, many and, for expanded clones, a class.

-	TRBV6-5	-	TRBJ1-1	CASSYDTMVNTEAFF	TGTGCCAGCAGTTACGATACAATGGTTAACACTGAAGCTTTCTTT
-	TRBV9	-	TRBJ1-1	CASSVGRGNTEAFF	TGTGCCAGCAGCGTAGGGCGAGGGAACACTGAAGCTTTCTTT
-	TRBV2	few	TRBJ2-4	CASSEAQFGNIQYF	TGTGCCAGCAGTGAAGCGCAATTCGGAAACATTCAGTACTTC
-	TRBV5-1	few	TRBJ1-1	CASSSRGSDTEAFF	TGCGCCAGCAGCTCCAGGGGTTCCGACACTGAAGCTTTCTTT
-	TRBV7-9	many	TRBJ1-4	CASSLWTATNEKLFF	TGTGCCAGCAGCTTATGGACAGCAACTAATGAAAAACTGTTTTTT
-	TRBV5-3	-	TRBJ1-1	CARSPTGRAEAFF	TGTGCCAGAAGTCCCACAGGGAGGGCTGAAGCTTTCTTT
-	TRBV5-4	-	TRBJ2-2	CASSLDSQTGELFF	TGTGCCAGCAGCTTGGACAGTCAGACCGGGGAGCTGTTTTTT
TRBD1	TRBV2	once	TRBJ2-4	CASSTDRDQTAKNIQYF	TGTGCCAGCAGTACCGACAGGGACCAAACGGCCAAAAACATTCAGTACTTC
-	TRBV27	-	TRBJ1-2	CASSRGHLYGYTF	TGTGCCAGCAGTCGTGGACACCTCTATGGCTACACCTTC
-	TRBV7-9	-	TRBJ2-4	CAPGRLDIQYF	TGTGCCCCGGGGAGGTTGGACATTCAGTACTTC
TRBD2	TRBV5-6	once	TRBJ2-1	CASSLGLAGGYLDEQFF	TGTGCCAGCAGCTTGGGACTAGCGGGGGGGTATCTCGATGAGCAGTTCTTC
TRBD1	TRBV6-6	-	TRBJ1-5	CASSRTGGSQPQHF	TGTGCCAGCAGTCGGACAGGGGGAAGCCAGCCCCAGCATTTT
-	TRBV11-3	-	TRBJ1-1	CASSLVAEAEAFF	TGTGCCAGCAGCTTAGTAGCCGAGGCTGAAGCTTTCTTT
TRBD1	TRBV5-1	-	TRBJ2-2	CASSLQGANTGELFF	TGCGCCAGCAGCTTGCAGGGGGCGAACACCGGGGAGCTGTTTTTT
-	TRBV29-1	-	TRBJ1-2	CSVGSGDYGYTF	TGCAGCGTTGGATCGGGGGACTATGGCTACACCTTC
-	TRBV29-1	-	TRBJ1-1	CSVEGAQMNTEAFF	TGCAGCGTTGAGGGGGCACAGATGAACACTGAAGCTTTCTTT
-	TRBV7-9	-	TRBJ1-2	CASSKGGYGYTF	TGTGCCAGCAGCAAAGGGGGTTATGGCTACACCTTC